This T cell receptor beta chain appears in the sequencing data of a study of T cell responses to AZD1222 COVID-19 vaccine. About the research overall: Second-dose timings of about 4 or about 12 weeks were pooled. Study-wide results and limits: Sampled repertoires all dated from after the peak T cell response. White British donors predominated, females outnumbered males, and clonal diversity was possibly underestimated. When two AZD1222 doses had been given, Spike-specific TCR breadth and depth rose.

Profiling relied on immunoSEQ multiplex PCR, and the TCRdb table lists in-frame clones only, not all of them. This sample carries 90,000 to 150,000 clones, approximately 90% of them seen once, and the ten largest clones take 6.5% to 9%. As for this clone: The antigen remains unidentified.

The V end lost 10 bases, the J end lost 1 base, and 17 bases lay between the germline ends. The CDR3 spans 15 residues. Germline CDR1 reads MNHEY; CDR2 reads SVGAGI. The receptor's source is an adult in good health. Specimen: peripheral blood, collected on day 0 of AZD1222 vaccination. The J gene is TRBJ1-5, the V gene TRBV6-5, with D hard to call. The CDR3 here is CATQIMAVSNQPQHF. CDR3 DNA: TGTGCCACCCAAATAATGGCAGTGAGCAATCAGCCCCAGCATTTT.